This T cell receptor (beta chain) is from a study of T cell repertoires in cytomegalovirus infection. Turning to this clonotype: The target antigen is unknown.

CDR1 and CDR2 from the germline V gene are SEHNR and FQNEAQ (reference sequence). Trimming pared 6 bases from V and 3 bases from J, leaving 20 bases between. The CDR3 extends over 16 amino acids. TCRdb re-called the reads with MiXCR, one entry per CDR3 protein. The table has about 830,000 distinct CDR3 sequences, about 33% seen once. This TCR was recovered from a human donor in good health (CMV status not recorded). Some clones in this sample may be carry-over from other donors' samples. Sequencing used cultured CD8+ T cells from PBMCs, obtained from culture after CMV antigen stimulation. The chain joins TRBV7-9 to TRBJ2-5, with D perhaps matching TRBD2 (6 bases). The CDR3 DNA is TGTGCCAGCAGGACCCCTTGGGGGGAAGGAGAAGAGACCCAGTACTTC. This codes for CASRTPWGEGEETQYF.